This T cell receptor (beta chain) appears in the sequencing data of a study of cytomegalovirus exposure and HLA in healthy donors. Study details: Out of approximately 400 genotyped donors, roughly 80% belonged to the Caucasian-associated ancestry cluster. Study conclusions and caveats: Further analysis, carried out later, found HLA-associated TCR beta chains more clonally expanded than equally common other chains. Investigators reported approximately 170 TCR beta chains as tied to cytomegalovirus. The authors later found most CMV-associated TCR beta chains appeared HLA-restricted.

Germline lookup yields CDR1 SGHRS and CDR2 YFSETQ. There are 17 residues in the CDR3. V gave up 0 bases and J gave up 0 bases; unmatched junction bases: 9. PCR amplification relied on 60 Vbeta primers (plus 13 Jbeta primers). Using immunoSEQ multiplex PCR, the repertoire was profiled, and TCRdb retains in-frame clones only, with some absent. The sample holds 200,000 or so clones; over 75% are singletons and the top ten take over 1%. Turning to this clone: Antigen unknown.

The chain has TRBV5-1 and TRBJ2-7; 7 bases agree with TRBD2. The receptor's source is a human donor in good health. What was sequenced was PBMCs. The CDR3 region is CASSLGFGGSSSYEQYF. CDR3 nucleotide sequence: TGCGCCAGCAGCTTGGGGTTTGGCGGGAGTTCCTCCTACGAGCAGTACTTC.